A single sample gave rise to the 18 T cell receptor beta chains below, sequenced in a study of blood T cells in healthy people across ages. A second PCR of 7 to 11 cycles used a sample-barcoded 5' primer and a J-beta primer mix. TCRdb independently ran MiXCR on the 5' RACE reads; one entry per CDR3 protein. The sample yields 800,000 to 950,000 distinct CDR3 sequences, under 50% seen once. Material for sequencing was blood. These receptors all stem from a man aged 30 to 45 in good health.

This rearrangement joins TRBV6-1 to TRBJ2-5, with D perhaps matching TRBD1 (6 bases). CDR3 length equals 17 residues. V was shortened by 8 bases and J by 1 base, with 23 bases between the two germline ends. Germline assignment: CDR1 MNHNS and CDR2 SASEGT. The CDR3 nucleotides are TGTGCCAGCGGGCAAGTAGGCAGGGGAAGGGCCCAAGAGACCCAGTACTTC. It encodes CASGQVGRGRAQETQYF.

This clonotype turned up a few times. This chain links TRBV7-8 with TRBJ2-3; D might be TRBD2 (7 bases). The V end was cut by 10 bases, the J end by 4 bases, with 30 bases between. The CDR3 length is 18 residues. Per germline, CDR1 SGHVS and CDR2 FQNEAQ. The CDR3 region is CATRMGAVSSGLSDTQYF. The CDR3 nucleotides are TGTGCCACCCGCATGGGGGCCGTTAGTAGCGGGTTGTCAGATACGCAGTATTTT.

This sequence joins TRBV7-9 and TRBJ2-2, with D possibly matching TRBD1 (6 bases). The germline gives CDR1 SEHNR, CDR2 FQNEAQ (reference sequence). The germline V and J ends were trimmed by 6 bases and 4 bases, with 12 bases remaining between them. The CDR3 consists of 14 residues. CDR3 sequence reads: CASSTGHPTGELFF. The CDR3 DNA is TGTGCCAGCAGTACGGGACACCCCACCGGGGAGCTGTTTTTT.

The chain joins TRBV3-1 to TRBJ2-1, with D unresolved. Trimming stripped 4 bases from V and 0 bases from J, with 16 bases between. Germline V lookup: CDR1 LGHDT, CDR2 YNNKEL (reference sequence). The CDR3 sequence is 17 residues long. The CDR3 protein is CASSLSPQMSSYNEQFF. In nucleotides, the CDR3 is TGTGCCAGCAGCCTATCCCCACAGATGAGCTCCTACAATGAGCAGTTCTTC.

The rearrangement links TRBV20-1 to TRBJ2-5, with D tentatively TRBD2 (5 bases). Germline CDR1 DFQATT, CDR2 SNEGSKA (reference sequence). The CDR3 runs 16 residues. Between the trimmed V and J ends, which lost 6 bases and 11 bases, there was a span of 31 bases. The CDR3 loop is CSAPDPWGASYNEQYF. The CDR3, as DNA: TGCAGTGCGCCTGACCCCTGGGGAGCTTCCTACAATGAGCAGTACTTC.

The rearrangement joins TRBV15 to TRBJ2-7; D is unclear. CDR3 length: 13 amino acids. V shed 0 bases and J shed 2 bases, with 5 bases lying between them. The V gene's germline CDR1 is LNHNV and CDR2 YYDKDF (reference sequence). Here the CDR3 DNA reads TGTGCCACCAGCAGAGATATAACCTACGAGCAGTACTTC. Its protein is CATSRDITYEQYF.

The rearrangement joins TRBV28 to TRBJ2-3; tentative D call: TRBD2 (5 bases). This CDR3 comprises 16 residues. Trimming removed 5 bases from V and 2 bases from J, with 17 bases in between. Germline V gene sequence: CDR1 MDHEN, CDR2 SYDVKM. CDR3 protein: CASSPPMGGLTDTQYF. CDR3 DNA: TGTGCCAGCAGTCCTCCAATGGGCGGACTCACAGATACGCAGTATTTT.

The CDR3 sequence is CASRKQESEQFF. CDR3 in DNA: TGTGCCAGCCGAAAACAGGAGAGTGAGCAGTTCTTC. V usage is TRBV5-6 and J usage is TRBJ2-1; D may be TRBD1 (5 bases). Per germline, CDR1 SGHDT and CDR2 YYEEEE. This CDR3 is 12 amino acids long. The V end lost 7 bases, the J end lost 9 bases, and 14 bases lay between the germline ends.

The sample holds one count of this clonotype. The V call is TRBV5-1, the J call TRBJ2-5; 10 bases match TRBD1. The CDR3 consists of 15 residues. CDR1 and CDR2 from the germline V gene are SGHRS and YFSETQ. Trimming took 6 bases from V and 3 from J; bases not matched to a gene: 8. In DNA form, the CDR3 reads TGCGCCAGCACATTGAGACAGGGGGCGGAAGAGACCCAGTACTTC. It yields the protein CASTLRQGAEETQYF. Full variable domain (remainder filled in from reference TRBV5-1 and TRBJ2-5): KAGVTQTPRYLIKTRGQQVTLSCSPISGHRSVSWYQQTPGQGLQFLFEYFSETQRNKGNFPGRFSGRQFSNSRSEMNVSTLELGDSALYLCASTLRQGAEETQYFGPGTRLLVL.

This chain uses TRBV7-2 with TRBJ1-1; possibly TRBD1 for D (6 bases). Trimming took 5 bases from V and 0 from J, leaving 13 bases between them. Germline V gene sequence: CDR1 SGHTA, CDR2 FQGNSA. CDR3 length equals 15 residues. DNA of the CDR3: TGTGCCAGCAGCCCACCTGACAGGTTGAACACTGAAGCTTTCTTT. Translated: CASSPPDRLNTEAFF.

This clonotype came up a few times. This rearrangement joins TRBV20-1 to TRBJ1-5; 9 nucleotides align to TRBD1. After removal of 4 bases from V and 7 bases from J, the junction contained 8 bases not matched to a gene. Germline CDR1 and CDR2: DFQATT and SNEGSKA (reference sequence). This CDR3 contains 14 residues. The CDR3 region is CSATGTGWNQPQHF. CDR3 bases: TGCAGTGCTACCGGGACAGGGTGGAACCAGCCCCAGCATTTT.

This clonotype appeared a few times. The rearrangement uses TRBV29-1 and TRBJ2-1; D remains unclear. This CDR3 is built from 11 residues. Germline V gene sequence: CDR1 SQVTM, CDR2 ANQGSEA. V was shortened by 6 bases and J by 13 bases, with 16 bases between the two germline ends. The CDR3 DNA reads as TGCAGCGTCGGTGAGCTCGAGACCCAGTTCTTC. The encoded protein is CSVGELETQFF.

This clonotype was seen repeatedly, ten times or more. CDR3 residues: CSARIRPGTSGSSSYNEQFF. CDR3 sequence (DNA): TGCAGTGCTAGAATTCGACCCGGGACTAGCGGGTCAAGCTCCTACAATGAGCAGTTCTTC. This rearrangement joins TRBV20-1 to TRBJ2-1; 12 bases agree with TRBD2. The junction had 14 bases not matched to a gene; V was cut back by 2 bases and J by 0 bases. This CDR3 region has 20 residues. Per the germline V gene, CDR1 is DFQATT and CDR2 is SNEGSKA (reference sequence).

V gene TRBV6-2 or TRBV6-3 combines with J gene TRBJ2-7; D perhaps matches TRBD2 (6 bases). TRBJ2-5 explains the end of the DNA better; the J call may be wrong. The CDR3 consists of 15 residues. In germline, CDR1 is MNHEY, CDR2 SVGEGT. CDR3 DNA sequence: TGTGCCAGCGGGTTCGGGGGTAGAGGCGGTCGGACCCAGTACTTC. Translating gives CASGFGGRGGRTQYF.

The chain has TRBV11-2 and TRBJ2-1; 8 nucleotides align to TRBD2. V lost 6 bases and J lost 8; bases outside the gene matches: 6. Germline assignment: CDR1 SGHAT and CDR2 FQNNGV. The CDR3 is 13 amino acids. The CDR3 here is CASSFGLAYEQFF. The CDR3 DNA reads as TGTGCCAGCAGTTTCGGACTAGCCTATGAGCAGTTCTTC. Filled out from reference TRBV11-2 and TRBJ2-1, the complete variable domain reads EAGVAQSPRYKIIEKRQSVAFWCNPISGHATLYWYQQILGQGPKLLIQFQNNGVVDDSQLPKDRFSAERLKGVDSTLKIQPAKLEDSAVYLCASSFGLAYEQFFGPGTRLTVL.

This clonotype appeared a few times. The rearrangement uses TRBV2 and TRBJ2-3, with D perhaps matching TRBD1 or TRBD2 (6 bases each). V shed 1 base and J shed 4 bases, with 18 bases lying between them. Germline V gene sequence: CDR1 SNHLY, CDR2 FYNNEI. The CDR3 sequence is 17 residues long. The CDR3, as DNA: TGTGCCAGCAGTGAAGGGGGGGCTAGTTGGGAAGCAGATACGCAGTATTTT. Translating gives CASSEGGASWEADTQYF.

The chain joins TRBV7-3 to TRBJ2-1, with 10 bases lining up with TRBD2. This CDR3 is built from 13 residues. With 4 bases clipped from V and 15 bases from J, the junction kept 9 bases outside the gene matches. Germline values: CDR1 SGHTA, CDR2 FQGTGA. CDR3 amino acids: CASSSTSGDVVFF. CDR3 DNA sequence: TGTGCCAGCAGCTCCACTAGCGGGGACGTTGTGTTCTTC. Combining the CDR3 with reference TRBV7-3 and TRBJ2-1 gives the whole variable domain GAGVSQTPSNKVTEKGKYVELRCDPISGHTALYWYRQSLGQGPEFLIYFQGTGAADDSGLPNDRFFAVRPEGSVSTLKIQRTERGDSAVYLCASSSTSGDVVFFGPGTRLTVL.

V is TRBV29-1 and J is TRBJ2-7, with a possible D match to TRBD1 (6 bases). CDR1 and CDR2 from the germline V gene are SQVTM and ANQGSEA. V lost 7 bases and J lost 0, with 13 bases in between. This CDR3 region has 13 residues. For the CDR3, the DNA is TGCAGCGCTGGACAGTATAGCTCCTACGAGCAGTACTTC. This translates into CSAGQYSSYEQYF.